The following is a T cell receptor beta chain sequence with its context. This receptor's antigen is unknown. Base qualities are not at hand, and no much larger clone is one base apart. The sample belongs to a study of cytomegalovirus exposure and HLA in healthy donors (dated by TCRdb to the late 2010s). Study-level background: According to a later analysis, the roughly 130 validation repertoires were produced on the same platform as the approximately 600 repertoires of the first cohort. The aim of the study was to test whether cataloging public T cell receptors could identify signatures of past pathogen exposure. Besides the first cohort of 666 subjects, a separate validation cohort made up of roughly 130 different subjects was used. The study combined high-throughput TCR immunosequencing, statistical association of individual TCRs with disease status, and machine learning to predict cytomegalovirus infection status.

What the authors observed across the whole study: In both the original and validation cohorts, the classifier was reported to diagnose cytomegalovirus status with high specificity and sensitivity. Three of the identified cytomegalovirus-associated TCR beta chains were confirmed in vitro to be specific for cytomegalovirus antigens. The authors suggested that the approach could potentially be generalized to other disease states and immunological phenotypes. A later analysis lacked HLA typing for the validation cohort, so it scored co-occurrence in that cohort across all 120 or so repertoires. Of the cluster scores, 85% to 95% were above 0 in a later analysis, which found that TCRs clustered in the first cohort also tended to co-occur in the 130 or so validation repertoires. A total of 150 or so TCR beta chains were listed by the study as associated with cytomegalovirus. Across donors, most TCR sequences were observed very rarely, whereas some public TCRs were present in many individuals.

Receptor amplification or capture employed the immunoSEQ multiplex PCR assay. Under the source paper's analysis protocol: A statistical classification framework was built to diagnose cytomegalovirus status from the catalog of TCR beta chain sequences. TCRdb holds this immuneACCESS table with in-frame rearrangements only. Some clones are missing; in checked studies, unresolved V genes explain under half, and the rest has no known cause. The D gene and trimming were derived from the DNA, and the V and J assignments and clone size from that table. The sample includes over 150,000 clones, with approximately 89% observed a single time. Jointly, the top ten make up 4.2% of the sample. Compared with germline, V lacks 5 bases and J lacks 3 bases; bases without a gene match: 4. Spanning cysteine to phenylalanine, the CDR3 consists of 13 amino acids. The only DNA kept is the CDR3, 39 bases in frame from the first base. According to the germline V gene, CDR1 reads SGHVS and CDR2 reads FNYEAQ.

The donors were included in the validation cohort of over a hundred subjects, a group kept apart from the 666-subject first cohort. This receptor was identified in a man between 18 and 35 years old in good health and CMV-seropositive. The sequencing sample was made of PBMCs. The chain is assembled from TRBV7-6 and TRBJ2-7; TRBD1 matches 7 bases in the middle. The CDR3 here reads CASSPGQNYEQYF. The nucleotides are TGTGCCAGCAGCCCGGGACAGAACTACGAGCAGTACTTC.